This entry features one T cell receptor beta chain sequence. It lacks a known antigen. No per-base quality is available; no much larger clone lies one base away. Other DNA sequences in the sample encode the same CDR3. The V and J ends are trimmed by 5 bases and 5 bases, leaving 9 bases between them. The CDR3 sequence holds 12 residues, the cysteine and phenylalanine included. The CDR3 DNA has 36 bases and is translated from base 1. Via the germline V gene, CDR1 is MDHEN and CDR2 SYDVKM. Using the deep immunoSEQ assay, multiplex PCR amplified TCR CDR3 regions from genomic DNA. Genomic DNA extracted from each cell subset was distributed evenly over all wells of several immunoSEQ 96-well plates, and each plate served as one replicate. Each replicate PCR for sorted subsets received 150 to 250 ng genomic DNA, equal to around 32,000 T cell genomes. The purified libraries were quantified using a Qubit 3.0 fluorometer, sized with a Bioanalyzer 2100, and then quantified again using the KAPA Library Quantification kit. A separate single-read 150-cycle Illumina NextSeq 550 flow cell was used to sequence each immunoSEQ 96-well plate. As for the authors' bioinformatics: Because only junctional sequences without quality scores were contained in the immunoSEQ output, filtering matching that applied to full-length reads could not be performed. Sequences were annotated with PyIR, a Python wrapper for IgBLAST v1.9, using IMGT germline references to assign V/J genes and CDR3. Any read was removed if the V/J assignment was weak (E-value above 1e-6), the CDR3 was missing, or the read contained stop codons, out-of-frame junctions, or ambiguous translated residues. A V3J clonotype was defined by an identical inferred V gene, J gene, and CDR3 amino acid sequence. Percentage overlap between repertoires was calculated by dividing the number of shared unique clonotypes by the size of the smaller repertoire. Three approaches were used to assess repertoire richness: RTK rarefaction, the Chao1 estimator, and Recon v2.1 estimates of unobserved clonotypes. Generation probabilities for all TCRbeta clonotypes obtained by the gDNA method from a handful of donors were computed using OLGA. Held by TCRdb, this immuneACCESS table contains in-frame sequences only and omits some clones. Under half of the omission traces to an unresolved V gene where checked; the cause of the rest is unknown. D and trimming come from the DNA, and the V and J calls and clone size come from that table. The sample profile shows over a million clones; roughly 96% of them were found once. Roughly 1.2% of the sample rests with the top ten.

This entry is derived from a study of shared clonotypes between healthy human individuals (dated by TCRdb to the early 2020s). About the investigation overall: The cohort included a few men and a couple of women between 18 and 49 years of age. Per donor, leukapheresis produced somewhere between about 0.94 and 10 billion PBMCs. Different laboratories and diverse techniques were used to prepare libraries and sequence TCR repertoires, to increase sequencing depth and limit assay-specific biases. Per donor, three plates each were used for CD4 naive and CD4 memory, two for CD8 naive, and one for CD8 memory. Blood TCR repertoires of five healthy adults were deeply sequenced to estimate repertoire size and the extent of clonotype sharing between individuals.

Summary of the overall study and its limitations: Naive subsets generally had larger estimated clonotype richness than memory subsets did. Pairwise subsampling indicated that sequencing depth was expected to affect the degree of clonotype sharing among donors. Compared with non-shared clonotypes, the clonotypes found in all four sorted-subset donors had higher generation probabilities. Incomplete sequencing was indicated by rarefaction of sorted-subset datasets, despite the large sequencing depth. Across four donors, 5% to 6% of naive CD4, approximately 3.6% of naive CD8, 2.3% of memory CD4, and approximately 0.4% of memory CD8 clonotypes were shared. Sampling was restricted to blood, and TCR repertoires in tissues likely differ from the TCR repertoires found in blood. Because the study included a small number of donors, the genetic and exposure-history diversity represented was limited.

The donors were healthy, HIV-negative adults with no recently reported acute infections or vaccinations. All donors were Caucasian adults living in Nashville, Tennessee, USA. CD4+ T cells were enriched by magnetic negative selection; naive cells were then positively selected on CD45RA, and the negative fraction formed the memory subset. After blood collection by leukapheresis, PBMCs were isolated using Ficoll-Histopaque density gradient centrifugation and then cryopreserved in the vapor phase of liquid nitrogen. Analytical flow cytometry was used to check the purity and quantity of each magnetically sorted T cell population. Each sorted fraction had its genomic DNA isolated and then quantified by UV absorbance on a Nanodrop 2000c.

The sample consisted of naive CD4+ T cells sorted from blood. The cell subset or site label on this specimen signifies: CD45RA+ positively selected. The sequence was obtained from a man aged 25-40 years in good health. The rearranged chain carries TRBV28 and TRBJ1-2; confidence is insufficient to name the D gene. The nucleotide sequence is TGTGCCAGCAGTCCCCCTGGGTATGGCTACACCTTC. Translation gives CASSPPGYGYTF.